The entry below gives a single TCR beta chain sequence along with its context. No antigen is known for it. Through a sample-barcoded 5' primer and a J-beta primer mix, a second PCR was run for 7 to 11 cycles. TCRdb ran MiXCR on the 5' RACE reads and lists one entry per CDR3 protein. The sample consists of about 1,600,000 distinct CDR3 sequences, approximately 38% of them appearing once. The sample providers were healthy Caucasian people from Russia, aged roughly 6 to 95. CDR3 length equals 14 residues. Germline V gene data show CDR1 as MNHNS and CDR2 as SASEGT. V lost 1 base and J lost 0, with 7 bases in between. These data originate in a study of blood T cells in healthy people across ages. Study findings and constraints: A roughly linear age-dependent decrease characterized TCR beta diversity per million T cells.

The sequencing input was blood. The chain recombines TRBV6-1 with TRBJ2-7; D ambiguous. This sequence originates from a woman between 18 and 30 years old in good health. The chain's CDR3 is CASSEGRNSYEQYF. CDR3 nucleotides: TGTGCCAGCAGTGAAGGACGGAACTCCTACGAGCAGTACTTC.